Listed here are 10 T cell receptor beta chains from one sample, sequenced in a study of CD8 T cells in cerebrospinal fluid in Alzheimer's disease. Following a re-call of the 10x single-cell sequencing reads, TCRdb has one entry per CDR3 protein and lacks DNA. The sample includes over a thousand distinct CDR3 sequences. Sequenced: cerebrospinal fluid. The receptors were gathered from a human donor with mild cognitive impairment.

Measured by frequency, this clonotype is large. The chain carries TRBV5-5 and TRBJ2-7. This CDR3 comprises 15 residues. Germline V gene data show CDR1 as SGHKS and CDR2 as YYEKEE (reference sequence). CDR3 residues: CASSLAPAATYEQYF. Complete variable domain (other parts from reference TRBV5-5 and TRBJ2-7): DAGVTQSPTHLIKTRGQQVTLRCSPISGHKSVSWYQQVLGQGPQFIFQYYEKEERGRGNFPDRFSARQFPNYSSELNVNALLLGDSALYLCASSLAPAATYEQYFGPGTRLTVT.

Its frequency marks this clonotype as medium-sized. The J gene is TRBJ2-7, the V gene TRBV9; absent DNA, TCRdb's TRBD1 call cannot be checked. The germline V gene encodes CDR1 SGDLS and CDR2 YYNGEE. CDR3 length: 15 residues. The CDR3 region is CASSVGRTGLYEQYF. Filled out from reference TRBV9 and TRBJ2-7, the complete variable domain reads DSGVTQTPKHLITATGQRVTLRCSPRSGDLSVYWYQQSLDQGLQFLIQYYNGEERAKGNILERFSAQQFPDLHSELNLSSLELGDSALYFCASSVGRTGLYEQYFGPGTRLTVT.

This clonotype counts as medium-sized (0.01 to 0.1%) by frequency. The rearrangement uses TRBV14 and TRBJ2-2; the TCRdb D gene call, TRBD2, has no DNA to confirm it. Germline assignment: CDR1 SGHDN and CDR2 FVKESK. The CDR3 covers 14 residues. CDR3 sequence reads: CASSQRGGTGELFF.

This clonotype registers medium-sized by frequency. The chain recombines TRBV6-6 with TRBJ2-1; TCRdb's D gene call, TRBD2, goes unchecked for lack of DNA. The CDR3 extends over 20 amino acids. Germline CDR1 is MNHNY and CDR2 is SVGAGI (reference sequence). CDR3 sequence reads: CASSIRSHRDSHSRYNEQFF.

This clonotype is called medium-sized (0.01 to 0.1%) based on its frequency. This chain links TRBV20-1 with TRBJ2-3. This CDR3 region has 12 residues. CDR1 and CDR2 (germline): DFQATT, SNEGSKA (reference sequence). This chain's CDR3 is CSAPQHRDTQYF.

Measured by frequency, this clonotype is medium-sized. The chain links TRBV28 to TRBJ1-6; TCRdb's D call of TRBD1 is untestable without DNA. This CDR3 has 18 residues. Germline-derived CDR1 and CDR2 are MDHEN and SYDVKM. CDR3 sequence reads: CATKRSGRWSSYNSPLHF.

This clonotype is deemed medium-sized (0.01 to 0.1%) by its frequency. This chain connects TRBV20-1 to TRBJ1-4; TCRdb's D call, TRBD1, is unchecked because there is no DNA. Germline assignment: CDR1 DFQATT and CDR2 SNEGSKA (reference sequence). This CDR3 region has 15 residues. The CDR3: CSATMDSATNEKLFF.

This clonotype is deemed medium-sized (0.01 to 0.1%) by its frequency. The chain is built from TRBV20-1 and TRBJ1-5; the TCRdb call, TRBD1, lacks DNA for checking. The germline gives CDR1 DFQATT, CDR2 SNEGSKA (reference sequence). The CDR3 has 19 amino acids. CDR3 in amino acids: CSASRILSGGTYSNQPQHF.

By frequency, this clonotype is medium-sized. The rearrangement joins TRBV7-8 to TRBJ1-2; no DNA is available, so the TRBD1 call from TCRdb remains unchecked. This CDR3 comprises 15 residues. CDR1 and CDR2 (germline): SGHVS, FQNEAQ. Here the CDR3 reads CASSLFRDRVGGYTF.

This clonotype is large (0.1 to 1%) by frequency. This chain's CDR3 is CASSQEGGGPIYEQYF. The gene calls are TRBV3-1 and TRBJ2-7; as DNA is missing, the TRBD1 call by TCRdb cannot be tested. The CDR3 has 16 amino acids. The germline CDR1 and CDR2 sequences are LGHDT and YNNKEL (reference sequence).